The rows below give T cell receptor beta chains drawn from one sample of a study of blood T cell repertoires in COVID-19. Libraries were prepared by immunoSEQ multiplex PCR; TCRdb keeps only in-frame clonotypes and omits some of them. The sample holds 75,000 to 95,000 clones, 70% to 80% seen once. Specimen: peripheral blood. These receptors were taken from a woman at least 80 years old with active or convalescent COVID-19. Each CDR3 is given without its conserved first and last residue.

>TRBJ1-3|TRBV11-2
ASSLPPGQTAGNTIY
>TRBJ2-7|TRBV5-5
ASSLPGTGGYEQY
>TRBJ2-3|TRBV6-2/TRBV6-3
ASSPRGTRTDTQY
>TRBJ2-7|TRBV6-1
ASSEVFSRRQGQY
>TRBJ1-6|TRBV19
ASSIQQGSSPLH
>TRBJ2-1|TRBV7-2
ASRAGTSGRGASREQF
>TRBJ2-5|TRBV28
ASSSPRRIQETQY
>TRBJ2-3|TRBV7-2
ASSLGPSGLTTDTQY
>TRBJ1-6|TRBV4-3
ASSQDLARSYNSPLH
>TRBJ2-1|TRBV2
ATKVGTSGSEQF
>TRBJ2-7|TRBV7-9
ASSWGTTYEQY
>TRBJ2-7|TRBV27
ASSTMGRGFEQY
>TRBJ1-1|TRBV11-2
ASSLDTGLSTEAF
>TRBJ2-3|TRBV6-2/TRBV6-3
ASSYSGTAGALGPDTQY
>TRBJ1-1|TRBV19
ASRSSAAISFTEAF
>TRBJ1-2|TRBV5-4
ASSLDPGQPYGYT
>TRBJ2-7|TRBV20-1
SAQRLEQY
>TRBJ1-5|TRBV6-5
ASSYSPDQPQH
>TRBJ2-7|TRBV4-3
ASSTGLAGGEQY
>TRBJ2-5|TRBV9
ASSPYGQGNQETQY
>TRBJ1-5|TRBV5-1
ASSLGVGTGQPQH
>TRBJ1-5|TRBV5-6
ASSPWGGRVSQPQH
>TRBJ1-1|TRBV7-9
ASSEHTEAF
>TRBJ1-6|TRBV2
ASRESRGGSPLH
>TRBJ1-5|TRBV4-3
ASSHQVGAVQPQH
>TRBJ2-5|TRBV19
ASSILGAPWTQY
>TRBJ1-6|TRBV9
ASSESPGGSYNSPLH
>TRBJ2-1|TRBV6-1
ASSESVGGPYNEQF
>TRBJ2-2|TRBV5-1
ASSLPGTNTGELF
>TRBJ2-2|TRBV4-1
ASSQRLAEPTGELF
>TRBJ2-7|TRBV6-5
ASSYQGGASYEQY
>TRBJ1-5|TRBV19
ASNPDSSNQPQH
>TRBJ2-1|TRBV4-1
ASKVGTSGRDEQF
>TRBJ1-1|TRBV28
ASQGYGTEAF
>TRBJ1-4|TRBV7-9
ASSLQGLSNEKLF
>TRBJ1-1|TRBV18
ASSPRVLLPGTEAF